This TCR beta chain was captured in a study of identifying expanded T cells in peripheral blood. Trimming shortened V by 1 base and J by 0 bases, and 19 bases separated the two germline ends. Germline V lookup: CDR1 SGHVS, CDR2 FQNEAQ. The length of the CDR3 is 19 residues. During the collection period, no donor immune events like infections were recorded. Libraries were prepared by immunoSEQ multiplex PCR; TCRdb keeps only in-frame clonotypes and omits some of them. The sample consists of about 82,000 clones, approximately 90% of them appearing once. Details on this clone: Antigen unknown.

Whole-study findings and limits: Over approximately two and four weeks, about 16.4 and 19 clones changed, versus 1.2 between replicates. Roughly two-week clone count variance significantly increased as total template count grew.

The gene calls are TRBV7-8 and TRBJ1-3; D unclear. This clonotype was sampled from a person between 18 and 75 years old in good health. The material sequenced was blood. The CDR3 protein is CASSLVYSQAFSSGNTIYF. As DNA, the CDR3 is TGTGCCAGCAGCTTAGTTTACAGTCAGGCCTTTTCCTCTGGAAACACCATATATTTT.